Below, 8 T cell receptor beta chains from the same sample are listed, as sequenced in a study of cytomegalovirus exposure and HLA in healthy donors. PCR used 60 Vbeta primers and 13 Jbeta primers. The protocol was immunoSEQ multiplex PCR, while the TCRdb copy is restricted to in-frame clones and leaves out a portion. The profile shows tens of thousands of clones, roughly 66% of them singletons. Sequences were obtained from PBMCs. Receptors were obtained from a man younger than 45 in good health and CMV-seronegative.

This clone has a handful of counts. The chain combines TRBV7-2 with TRBJ1-1, with no clear D. Germline-derived CDR1 and CDR2 are SGHTA and FQGNSA. This CDR3 has 14 residues. V was trimmed by 5 bases and J by 4 bases, leaving 14 bases between them. CDR3 sequence: CASSPQSVGTEAFF. The CDR3 coding sequence is TGTGCCAGCAGCCCACAGAGTGTAGGCACTGAAGCTTTCTTT. Looking up the rest from reference TRBV7-2 and TRBJ1-1 gives the full variable domain: GAGVSQSPSNKVTEKGKDVELRCDPISGHTALYWYRQSLGQGLEFLIYFQGNSAPDKSGLPSDRFSAERTGGSVSTLTIQRTQQEDSAVYLCASSPQSVGTEAFFGQGTRLTVV.

V is TRBV28 and J is TRBJ2-6, with D maybe TRBD1 (5 bases). This CDR3 has 19 residues. V was cut by 1 base and J by 0 bases, with 16 bases left in between. Germline values: CDR1 MDHEN, CDR2 SYDVKM. For the CDR3, the DNA is TGTGCCAGCAGTTTATTTTCGGGCAGGGTCCTCTCTGGGGCCAACGTCCTGACTTTC. It translates to CASSLFSGRVLSGANVLTF.

This sequence joins TRBV7-9 and TRBJ1-2, with D unclear. Trimming cost V 2 bases and J 5 bases, with 9 bases left between them. Germline V gene data show CDR1 as SEHNR and CDR2 as FQNEAQ (reference sequence). The CDR3 spans 13 residues. The CDR3 protein is CASSLWQVYGYTF. CDR3 coding DNA: TGTGCCAGCAGCTTATGGCAGGTTTATGGCTACACCTTC.

V and J are TRBV7-3 and TRBJ2-7; possibly TRBD2 for D (5 bases). V was cut by 2 bases and J by 4 bases, with 12 bases left in between. CDR1 is SGHTA, CDR2 FQGTGA, per germline. This CDR3 contains 14 residues. CDR3: CASSLYGILYEQYF. In nucleotides, the CDR3 is TGTGCCAGCAGCTTATACGGGATTTTATACGAGCAGTACTTC.

The rearrangement joins TRBV14 to TRBJ2-7, with 9 positions matching TRBD1. The germline gives CDR1 SGHDN, CDR2 FVKESK. V was clipped by 1 base and J by 3 bases; unmatched bases: 4. The CDR3 loop spans 15 amino acids. In DNA form, the CDR3 reads TGTGCCAGCAGCCAAGGGACAGGGGCCCTCTACGAGCAGTACTTC. Its protein product is CASSQGTGALYEQYF.

The chain carries TRBV5-1 and TRBJ2-1; a possible D gene is TRBD1 (6 bases). The CDR3 loop spans 18 amino acids. Between the trimmed V and J ends, which lost 0 bases and 2 bases, there was a span of 18 bases. Germline V gene data show CDR1 as SGHRS and CDR2 as YFSETQ. CDR3: CASSLATRRDNPYNEQFF. CDR3 sequence (DNA): TGCGCCAGCAGCTTGGCAACGCGCCGGGACAACCCCTACAATGAGCAGTTCTTC.

This clone was seen a few times. The chain has TRBV29-1 and TRBJ1-1; possible D gene TRBD1, 5 bases. Germline V gene lookup returns CDR1 SQVTM and CDR2 ANQGSEA. The CDR3 is 12 amino acids. Trimming took 3 bases from V and 4 from J, leaving 9 bases between them. This CDR3 reads CSVEGRGTEAFF. DNA for the CDR3: TGCAGCGTTGAGGGGCGAGGCACTGAAGCTTTCTTT.

The CDR3 region has the DNA TGTGCCAGCAGCTTTGGGGCAGGCGGTAGCAATCAGCCCCAGCATTTT. It is translated as CASSFGAGGSNQPQHF. The V gene is TRBV5-8, the J gene TRBJ1-5; perhaps TRBD1 as D (5 bases). The germline V and J ends were trimmed by 2 bases and 0 bases, with 12 bases remaining between them. The CDR3 is 16 residues long. Germline V gives CDR1 SGHTS, CDR2 YDEGEE.